These T cell receptor beta chains were read from a single sample in a study of blood T cell repertoires in COVID-19. Generated by immunoSEQ multiplex PCR, the TCRdb table keeps only in-frame clones and is missing some. The table records under 150,000 clones, roughly 79% of them present only once. Specimen: peripheral blood. These receptors originate from a woman aged 55-69 years with active or convalescent COVID-19. Both conserved end residues are part of each CDR3. The order of the fields is V gene, J gene, clone size, D gene, CDR3 protein, CDR3 DNA. A D gene is named only where the DNA matches it firmly. Expanded clones are given a class, and other clones once, few, many or no size at all.

TRBV27	TRBJ2-1	once	-	CASSFTGVGQFF	TGTGCCAGCAGTTTTACGGGGGTTGGGCAGTTCTTC
TRBV27	TRBJ1-2	-	-	CASTPGGSYGYTF	TGTGCCAGCACCCCGGGGGGAAGCTATGGCTACACCTTC
TRBV27	TRBJ1-4	-	-	CASSLRPGGDEKLFF	TGTGCCAGCAGTCTTAGACCCGGAGGAGATGAAAAACTGTTTTTT
TRBV15	TRBJ1-1	-	TRBD1	CATSSLGQGMNTEAFF	TGTGCCACCAGCAGCCTCGGACAGGGGATGAACACTGAAGCTTTCTTT
TRBV18	TRBJ2-1	-	-	CASSSQGISYNEQFF	TGTGCCAGCTCGTCTCAGGGAATTTCCTACAATGAGCAGTTCTTC
TRBV19	TRBJ2-6	-	TRBD1	CASSPETGSGANVLTF	TGTGCCAGTAGTCCAGAGACAGGGTCTGGGGCCAACGTCCTGACTTTC
TRBV2	TRBJ1-1	few	TRBD1	CASSRDRATEAFF	TGTGCCAGCAGCCGGGACAGGGCCACTGAAGCTTTCTTT
TRBV20-1	TRBJ2-5	-	-	CSARYQETQYF	TGCAGTGCCCGGTACCAAGAGACCCAGTACTTC
TRBV4-2	TRBJ2-3	-	TRBD2	CASSQGRAGETDTQYF	TGTGCCAGCAGCCAAGGGCGAGCGGGGGAAACAGATACGCAGTATTTT
TRBV5-1	TRBJ1-2	few	-	CASSLVAEDLRGYTF	TGCGCCAGCAGCTTGGTGGCGGAGGACCTGCGGGGCTACACCTTC
TRBV19	TRBJ2-7	-	TRBD1	CASSSWSGQSYEQYF	TGTGCCAGTAGTTCGTGGTCGGGACAGAGCTACGAGCAGTACTTC
TRBV7-6	TRBJ1-4	-	TRBD1	CASSFYRGDNEKLFF	TGTGCCAGCAGCTTTTACAGGGGAGATAATGAAAAACTGTTTTTT
TRBV7-8	TRBJ2-1	once	TRBD1	CASSRDRGRNEQFF	TGTGCCAGCAGCCGAGACAGGGGGCGCAATGAGCAGTTCTTC
TRBV12-5	TRBJ2-3	-	TRBD2	CASGLVLSGTSGSPLTDPQYF	TGTGCTAGTGGTTTGGTACTCTCCGGGACTAGCGGCTCCCCCCTAACGGATCCGCAGTATTTT
TRBV6-5	TRBJ2-1	-	-	CASRIDSRNEQFF	TGTGCCAGCAGGATCGACAGTAGGAATGAGCAGTTCTTC
TRBV9	TRBJ2-3	-	TRBD2	CASSPGLAGGIGDTQYF	TGTGCCAGCAGCCCGGGACTAGCGGGGGGTATCGGGGATACGCAGTATTTT
TRBV7-8	TRBJ1-1	-	TRBD1	CASSESSGGVTEAFF	TGTGCCAGCAGCGAGTCTTCAGGGGGAGTCACTGAAGCTTTCTTT
TRBV28	TRBJ1-1	-	-	CASSGGQTVF	TGTGCCAGCAGTGGAGGACAGACCGTATTC
TRBV19	TRBJ1-5	-	-	CASSIGGGLGYSNQPQHF	TGTGCCAGTAGTATAGGGGGGGGATTGGGCTATAGCAATCAGCCCCAGCATTTT
TRBV4-3	TRBJ1-6	-	-	CASSQEGPGVNSPLHF	TGCGCCAGCAGCCAAGAGGGACCGGGGGTGAATTCACCCCTCCACTTT
TRBV6-5	TRBJ1-4	-	-	CASSYSSGLVNEKLFF	TGTGCCAGCAGTTACTCGTCTGGACTAGTGAATGAAAAACTGTTTTTT
TRBV5-8	TRBJ2-3	-	TRBD1	CASSLGQGYDTQYF	TGTGCCAGCAGCCTCGGACAGGGTTACGATACGCAGTATTTT
TRBV28	TRBJ1-5	few	-	CASSSGSQPQHF	TGTGCCAGCAGTTCAGGGTCCCAGCCCCAGCATTTT
TRBV6-2/TRBV6-3	TRBJ1-5	-	-	CASSSYYSNQPQHF	TGTGCCAGCAGTTCTTACTATAGCAATCAGCCCCAGCATTTT
TRBV27	TRBJ2-1	-	TRBD2	CASSLLGSGNGIHNEQFF	TGTGCCAGCAGTCTTCTCGGGAGCGGGAACGGCATCCACAATGAGCAGTTCTTC
TRBV29-1	TRBJ2-1	once	TRBD2	CSVEGETSAYNEQFF	TGCAGCGTTGAGGGGGAGACTAGCGCCTACAATGAGCAGTTCTTC
TRBV7-2	TRBJ2-7	-	-	CASSLAPGYYEQYF	TGTGCCAGCAGCTTAGCGCCAGGGTACTACGAGCAGTACTTC
TRBV30	TRBJ2-5	-	TRBD2	CAWTGGRAWETQYF	TGTGCCTGGACTGGCGGGAGGGCCTGGGAGACCCAGTACTTC
TRBV7-2	TRBJ2-5	few	TRBD2	CASSWSSGGAVETQYF	TGTGCCAGCAGCTGGTCTAGCGGGGGGGCCGTTGAGACCCAGTACTTC
TRBV5-1	TRBJ1-2	-	-	CASSFFSGADYGYTF	TGCGCCAGCAGCTTCTTCTCAGGGGCGGACTATGGCTACACCTTC
TRBV6-1	TRBJ1-2	-	-	CASSELDSAGGYTF	TGTGCCAGCAGTGAATTAGATTCTGCCGGTGGCTACACCTTC
TRBV28	TRBJ2-2	-	TRBD2	CASSLWLAGVTGELFF	TGTGCCAGCAGTTTATGGCTAGCGGGGGTCACCGGGGAGCTGTTTTTT
TRBV5-1	TRBJ2-3	-	TRBD2	CASSLRLAGAPGPYF	TGCGCCAGCAGCTTGCGGCTAGCGGGGGCCCCTGGTCCGTATTTT
TRBV3-1/TRBV3-2	TRBJ2-1	-	TRBD2	CASSQLVGLAGKNEQFF	TGTGCCAGCAGCCAACTTGTGGGACTAGCGGGGAAGAATGAGCAGTTCTTC
TRBV7-9	TRBJ2-5	few	TRBD1	CASRLSRGRETQYF	TGTGCCAGCAGGTTAAGCAGGGGGAGAGAGACCCAGTACTTC
TRBV29-1	TRBJ2-3	-	TRBD2	CSVGTSGADTQYF	TGCAGCGTTGGGACTAGCGGAGCAGATACGCAGTATTTT
TRBV6-4	TRBJ2-1	-	-	CASRTDSSYNEQFF	TGTGCCAGCAGGACGGACAGTTCATACAATGAGCAGTTCTTC
TRBV3-1/TRBV3-2	TRBJ2-3	-	-	CASSQERLLSTDTQYF	TGTGCCAGCAGCCAAGAGAGGCTGCTTAGCACAGATACGCAGTATTTT
TRBV19	TRBJ1-2	once	TRBD1	CASSRTGQPHYGYTF	TGTGCCAGTAGTAGGACGGGACAGCCCCACTATGGCTACACCTTC
TRBV2	TRBJ2-3	-	-	CASSEGATHTQYF	TGTGCCAGCAGTGAAGGAGCGACCCATACGCAGTATTTT
TRBV30	TRBJ1-5	once	TRBD1	CAWGDSRDQPQHF	TGTGCCTGGGGGGACAGCCGCGACCAGCCCCAGCATTTT
TRBV6-2/TRBV6-3	TRBJ2-3	-	TRBD2	CASSYSPFLAGGPAADTQYF	TGTGCCAGCAGTTACTCCCCCTTCCTAGCGGGAGGGCCGGCGGCAGATACGCAGTATTTT
TRBV4-1	TRBJ2-5	-	-	CASSQESRGFETQYF	TGCGCCAGCAGCCAAGAATCCCGGGGGTTCGAGACCCAGTACTTC
TRBV5-1	TRBJ2-7	few	TRBD1	CASSLVGTGYEQYF	TGCGCCAGCAGCTTGGTAGGGACAGGGTACGAGCAGTACTTC
TRBV7-3	TRBJ2-3	-	TRBD1	CASSQAGGRADTQYF	TGTGCCAGCTCCCAGGCAGGGGGCCGTGCAGATACGCAGTATTTT
TRBV3-1/TRBV3-2	TRBJ1-2	-	TRBD1	CASSQWDRASRGYGYTF	TGTGCCAGCAGCCAATGGGACAGGGCTAGCAGAGGCTATGGCTACACCTTC
TRBV10-3	TRBJ2-7	once	TRBD2	CATRGGTDSSYEQYF	TGTGCCACCCGGGGGGGGACGGATAGCTCCTACGAGCAGTACTTC
TRBV30	TRBJ2-7	-	-	CAWSPNSKHRVRGYEQYF	TGTGCCTGGAGTCCCAACTCTAAACACAGGGTAAGGGGCTACGAGCAGTACTTC
TRBV3-1/TRBV3-2	TRBJ1-2	once	-	CASSQGGSHYGYTF	TGTGCCAGCAGCCAGGGGGGTTCTCACTATGGCTACACCTTC
TRBV6-6	TRBJ1-3	-	TRBD1	CASSDNRGTGNTIYF	TGTGCCAGCAGCGATAACAGGGGGACTGGAAACACCATATATTTT
TRBV9	TRBJ1-2	-	-	CASSPNPGTRLAYGYTF	TGTGCCAGCAGCCCGAACCCGGGGACACGTCTTGCCTATGGCTACACCTTC
TRBV5-1	TRBJ2-5	-	TRBD1	CASSLDGQGNRETQYF	TGCGCCAGCAGCTTGGATGGACAGGGGAATAGGGAGACCCAGTACTTC
TRBV2	TRBJ1-2	-	TRBD1	CASSRRDRGNDGYTF	TGTGCCAGCAGTAGAAGGGACAGGGGGAACGATGGCTACACCTTC